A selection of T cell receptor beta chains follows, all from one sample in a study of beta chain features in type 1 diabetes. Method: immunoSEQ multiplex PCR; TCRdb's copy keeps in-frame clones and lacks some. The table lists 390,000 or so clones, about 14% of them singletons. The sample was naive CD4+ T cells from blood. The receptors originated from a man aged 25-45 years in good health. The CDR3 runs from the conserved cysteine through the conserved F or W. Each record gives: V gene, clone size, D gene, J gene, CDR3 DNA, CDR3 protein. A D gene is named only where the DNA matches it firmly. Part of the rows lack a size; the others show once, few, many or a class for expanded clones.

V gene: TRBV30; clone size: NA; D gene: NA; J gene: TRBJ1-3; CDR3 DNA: TGTGCCTGGTCCTCGGGAAACTCTGGAAACACCATATATTTT; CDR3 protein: CAWSSGNSGNTIYF
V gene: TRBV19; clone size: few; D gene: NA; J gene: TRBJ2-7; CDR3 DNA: TGTGCCAGCACCTCGACAGGAGGTTTTTCTTACGAGCAGTACTTC; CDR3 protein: CASTSTGGFSYEQYF
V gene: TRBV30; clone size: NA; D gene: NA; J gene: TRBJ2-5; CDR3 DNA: TGTGCCTGGAGTGTAAAACTAAGAGAGACCCAGTACTTC; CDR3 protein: CAWSVKLRETQYF
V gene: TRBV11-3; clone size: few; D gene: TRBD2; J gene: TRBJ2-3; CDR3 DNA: TGTGCCAGCGCCCACGAAGCGGGAGGCACAGATACGCAGTATTTT; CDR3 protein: CASAHEAGGTDTQYF
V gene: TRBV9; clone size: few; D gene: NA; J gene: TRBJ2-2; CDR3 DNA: TGTGCCAGCAGCGTAGCGGGACTCGTCACCGGGGAGCTGTTTTTT; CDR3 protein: CASSVAGLVTGELFF
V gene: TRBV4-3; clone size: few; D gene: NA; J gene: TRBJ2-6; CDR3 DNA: TGCGCCAGCAGCCAAGGGGTTGACAGTTCTGGGGCCAACGTCCTGACTTTC; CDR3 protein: CASSQGVDSSGANVLTF
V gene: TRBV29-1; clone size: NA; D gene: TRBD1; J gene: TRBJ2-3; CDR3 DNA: TGCAGCGTTGAAGAAGATTGGCAGGGGGCGAGTTCAGATACGCAGTATTTT; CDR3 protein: CSVEEDWQGASSDTQYF
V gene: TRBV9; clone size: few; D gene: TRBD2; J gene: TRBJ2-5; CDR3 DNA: TGTGCCAGCAGCGTATTAGCGGGGCCCCAAGAGACCCAGTACTTC; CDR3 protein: CASSVLAGPQETQYF
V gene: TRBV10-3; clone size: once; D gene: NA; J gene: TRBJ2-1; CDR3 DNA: TGTGCCATCAGTGAGAGGGGGGCTTACAATGAGCAGTTCTTC; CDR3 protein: CAISERGAYNEQFF
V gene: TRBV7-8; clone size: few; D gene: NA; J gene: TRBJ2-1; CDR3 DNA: TGTGCCAGCAGCTCGCTCGCCAGCTACAATGAGCAGTTCTTC; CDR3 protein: CASSSLASYNEQFF